The present entry profiles one T cell receptor (beta chain) with its context. This specimen belongs to a study of blood T cells in healthy people across ages. CDR1 and CDR2 (germline): SGHDN, FVKESK. The CDR3 runs 13 residues. Trimming pared 1 base from V and 9 bases from J, leaving 10 bases between. For the second PCR, which ran for roughly 7 to 11 cycles, a sample-barcoded 5' primer and a J-beta primer mix were used. TCRdb passed the 5' RACE reads through MiXCR, listing each CDR3 protein once. The profile covers about 1.6 million distinct CDR3 sequences, with about 35% appearing a single time and around 10% taken by the ten largest. No fewer than 5.5 micrograms of total RNA were isolated from every sample.

The sequenced material came from blood. The sequence came from a woman aged 30 to 39 in good health. This sequence joins TRBV14 and TRBJ2-1; TRBD2 might be the D (5 bases). The CDR3, as DNA: TGTGCCAGCAGCCAAGGGGCCCGGGGTGAGCAGTTCTTC. As protein: CASSQGARGEQFF.